This record looks at one T cell receptor beta chain sequence and its context. The data belong to a study of control samples from healthy donors and cancer patients. Libraries were prepared by immunoSEQ multiplex PCR; TCRdb keeps only in-frame clonotypes and omits some of them. The table shows about 120,000 clones, with roughly 90% occurring only once. Looked up from germline, CDR1 is KGHSH and CDR2 is LQKENI. The junction had 1 base not matched to a gene; V was cut back by 2 bases and J by 6 bases. The CDR3 totals 13 residues. The specimen was blood. This sequence joins TRBV18 and TRBJ2-4, with 7 bases that match TRBD2. The clonotype originates from a man aged 50-59 years in good health. CDR3 DNA sequence: TGTGCCAGCTCACCAGGGGGGGGAAACATTCAGTACTTC. Its translation: CASSPGGGNIQYF.